This T cell receptor (beta chain) appears in the sequencing data of a study of blood T cell repertoires in COVID-19. At the level of the study: The analysed material was cDNA or gDNA that came from T cells, B-cell-depleted T cells, or PBMCs.

Generated by immunoSEQ multiplex PCR, the TCRdb table keeps only in-frame clones and is missing some. The sample lists around 84,000 clones; 85% were seen once. The CDR3 has 15 amino acids. In germline, CDR1 is LNHDA, CDR2 SQIVND (reference sequence). V dropped 3 bases and J dropped 7; count of bases not matched to a gene: 9. The rearrangement joins TRBV19 to TRBJ2-1; TRBD2 aligns across 7 bases. Specimen: peripheral blood. The sequence was obtained from a man aged 80 or over with active or convalescent COVID-19. CDR3 loop: CASSIGGRPGNEQFF. CDR3 in DNA: TGTGCCAGTAGTATCGGCGGGAGACCTGGGAATGAGCAGTTCTTC.